The text below deals with one T cell receptor (beta chain). The antigen it recognizes is unknown. No much larger clone is present one base from it, and per-base qualities are unavailable. The data were taken from a study of graft-versus-host responses after intestinal transplantation (dated by TCRdb to the early 2020s). About the investigation overall: Multivisceral, liver-intestinal, or isolated intestinal transplants were received by the recipients. Every recipient was given anti-thymocyte globulin induction, followed by around three years of maintenance tacrolimus and steroids. Bulk TCR-beta CDR3 sequencing was used to track graft-versus-host and host-versus-graft alloreactive T cell clones in the graft, circulation and bone marrow after intestinal transplantation. To identify alloreactive clones, pre-transplant mixed lymphocyte reaction products were sequenced and compared with unstimulated pre-transplant donor and recipient T cells. The cohort enrolled fewer than 25 intestinal transplant recipients including one retransplant, and a few patients lacking pretransplant specimens were excluded. A peak of at least 4% donor T cells among recipient peripheral blood mononuclear cells was the definition used for donor T cell macrochimerism. Samples from a few later patients were sequenced in-house on an Illumina MiSeq with MiXCR processing rather than by the commercial service. The paper's findings and limits, for the study overall: Patients with donor T cell macrochimerism had high GvH to HvG T cell clonal ratios in their allografts. The conclusions were limited by the relatively low number and heterogeneity of the intestinal transplant patients. GvH clones turned up in recipient bone marrow, with some appearing earlier in ileal mucosa or blood, a pattern consistent with an intestinal mucosal origin. Early after transplant, peak levels of circulating GvH clones were found to be associated with declines in HvG clones.

The meaning of the sample's time point label: cells obtained before transplantation from donor or recipient. CD3+CD4+ and CD3+CD8+ populations were FACS-sorted from unstimulated pre-transplant donor and recipient cells taken from spleen or lymph nodes. V is pruned by 8 bases and J by 7 bases, leaving 13 bases of the junction without a gene match. Including cysteine and phenylalanine, the CDR3 has 15 amino acids. The DNA shown is the 45-base CDR3, in frame from base 1. Taken from the germline V gene, the CDR1 and CDR2 loops are SNHLY and FYNNEI. Library preparation employed the immunoSEQ multiplex PCR assay. In most patients, genomic DNA was isolated using the Qiagen DNeasy Blood and Tissue Kit and sent frozen to Adaptive Biotechnologies for TCR sequencing. Adaptive Biotechnologies carried out high-throughput TCR-beta CDR3 sequencing of genomic DNA for most patients. As for the authors' bioinformatics: TCR sequencing data for over 15 patients were retrieved from Adaptive's ImmunoSEQ software; a few other patients were processed with MiXCR and VDJtools. To correct CD4 versus CD8 sorting errors, sequences present in both subsets at a frequency ratio below 5:1 were removed. CDR3 nucleotide sequences shared by donor and recipient were removed because the origin of these sequences could not be assigned. At least 2-fold expansion over unstimulated cells and a minimum CFSE-low frequency of 0.002% (template counts) or 0.001% (read counts) were required for clones to be classified as alloreactive. Clones detected in sequenced pre-transplant spleen, lymph node, or MLR CFSE-low populations of the donor or recipient were defined as mappable. The cumulative frequency of alloreactive clones was calculated as a percentage of all sequences, weighted by copy number. Here the immuneACCESS table is served through TCRdb, limited to in-frame sequences with V and J called. Missing clones are a known gap in these copies; in checked studies unresolved V genes cover under half, and the rest lacks a known reason. V and J calls and clone size come straight from that table; D and trimming were deduced from the DNA. Recorded for this sample are about 85,000 clones; around 90% of them occurred a single time. The ten largest clones take up around 7.6% of the sample.

The sequences come from unstimulated CD8+ T cells sorted from spleen or lymph node cells, collected before transplant. This clonotype was sampled from a human donor who was the organ donor for an intestinal transplant. The V gene is TRBV2 and the J gene is TRBJ2-2; the junction holds 7 bases that match TRBD2. The DNA sequence is TGTGCCAGCGTGGGAGGGGTCCAACGTGGCGGGGAGCTGTTTTTT. Its translation reads: CASVGGVQRGGELFF.